This passage covers 32 T cell receptor beta chains from one sample sequenced in a study of T cells in Graves' hyperthyroidism and ophthalmopathy. RNA transcripts provided the source from which TCR beta CDR3 regions were amplified. Researchers ran a first-round RT-PCR on the TCR CDR3 using the HTBI primer set. TCRdb processed the multiplex PCR reads anew with MiXCR; each CDR3 protein has one entry. Seen here are 350,000 or so distinct CDR3 sequences, roughly 20% observed once, and the top ten hold 15% to 18%. The specimen sequenced was blood. These receptors originate from a woman aged 35 to 49 with Graves' ophthalmopathy.

The chain is built from TRBV11-2 and TRBJ2-7; tentative D call: TRBD1 (7 bases). V was trimmed by 5 bases and J by 3 bases, leaving 14 bases between them. Germline V gives CDR1 SGHAT, CDR2 FQNNGV. CDR3 size: 14 residues. The CDR3 bases are TGTGCCAGCAGCGAGGCGGGACAGCTCTACGAGCAGTACTTC. It translates to CASSEAGQLYEQYF.

This sequence joins TRBV6-2 or TRBV6-3 and TRBJ2-7; D call uncertain. The CDR3 is 14 amino acids. The V end lost 6 bases, the J end lost 3 bases, and 15 bases lay between the germline ends. Germline-derived CDR1 and CDR2 are MNHEY and SVGEGT. CDR3 sequence: CASSQSSERYEQYF. The CDR3 DNA is TGTGCCAGCAGCCAATCCAGCGAGCGCTACGAGCAGTACTTC.

The chain combines TRBV29-1 with TRBJ2-5; D gene ambiguous. Germline assignment: CDR1 SQVTM and CDR2 ANQGSEA. Trimming pared 8 bases from V and 2 bases from J, leaving 12 bases between. The CDR3 runs 12 residues. Written as DNA, the CDR3 is TGCAGCTATAGACTCTCTCAAGAGACCCAGTACTTC. Translated: CSYRLSQETQYF.

The table lists this clonotype with many counts. The rearrangement joins TRBV6-2 or TRBV6-3 to TRBJ2-2, with D unclear. The CDR3 is 13 amino acids. Germline CDR1 MNHEY, CDR2 SVGEGT. Trimming left V 6 bases short and J 4 bases short, with 9 bases between. The CDR3 DNA reads TGTGCCAGCAGGGATAGCAGCACCGGGGAGCTGTTTTTT. Translated: CASRDSSTGELFF.

This clonotype was seen a handful of times. V gene TRBV6-1 combines with J gene TRBJ2-7, with TRBD1 identical over 9 bases. J lost 3 bases, V lost 6 bases, and 9 bases had no gene match. The germline V gene has CDR1 MNHNS and CDR2 SASEGT. The CDR3 loop spans 15 amino acids. CDR3 in amino acids: CASRGAGQGRYEQYF. The CDR3 DNA reads as TGTGCCAGCAGGGGAGCGGGACAGGGACGCTACGAGCAGTACTTC.

This clonotype was seen repeatedly, ten times or more. The chain employs TRBV28 and TRBJ2-7; either TRBD1 or TRBD2 may fit D (5 bases each). The germline CDR1 and CDR2 sequences are MDHEN and SYDVKM. The V end was cut by 10 bases, the J end by 7 bases, with 17 bases between. This CDR3 has 12 residues. CDR3: CATSPGTREQYF. The CDR3 nucleotides are TGTGCCACCTCACCTGGGACCCGGGAGCAGTACTTC.

This clonotype was counted at least ten times. This chain uses TRBV6-5 with TRBJ1-1; D remains ambiguous. Trimming removed 0 bases at V and 10 bases at J, with 15 bases between. The CDR3 has 14 amino acids. Germline CDR1 reads MNHEY; CDR2 reads SVGAGI. CDR3 nucleotides: TGTGCCAGCAGTTACTCGTCCTGGAGGTTCCCAGCTTTCTTT. This codes for CASSYSSWRFPAFF.

The table lists this clonotype with a few counts. V gene TRBV5-1 combines with J gene TRBJ2-7; 8 nucleotides agree with TRBD2. Trimming cost V 3 bases and J 6 bases; bases outside gene matches: 8. The CDR3 is 14 amino acids. Germline V lookup: CDR1 SGHRS, CDR2 YFSETQ. The CDR3 spells CASSSGRARLEQYF. In nucleotides, the CDR3 is TGCGCCAGCAGCTCCGGGAGGGCCCGGCTCGAGCAGTACTTC.

This clonotype has ten or more counts. V usage is TRBV7-9 and J usage is TRBJ2-7; 9 nucleotides match TRBD1. Germline loops: CDR1 SEHNR, CDR2 FQNEAQ (reference sequence). The CDR3 consists of 13 residues. The V and J ends lost 5 bases and 6 bases, in that order; junction bases with no gene match: 5. CDR3 DNA sequence: TGTGCCAGCAGCAGGACAGGGGTGAGCGAGCAGTACTTC. This encodes CASSRTGVSEQYF.

This clonotype showed up many times. This rearrangement joins TRBV28 to TRBJ1-1, with 8 bases that match TRBD1. The CDR3 spans 14 residues. Germline CDR1 is MDHEN and CDR2 is SYDVKM. Losses at the gene ends were 2 bases for V and 3 bases for J; bases not matched to a gene: 2. CDR3 nucleotide sequence: TGTGCCAGCAGTTTACAGGGGGCGGACACTGAAGCTTTCTTT. Translating gives CASSLQGADTEAFF.

As DNA, the CDR3 is TGTGCCAGTGGAACAGGGGTTCGCACCGGGGAGCTGTTTTTT. The encoded protein is CASGTGVRTGELFF. V usage is TRBV19 and J usage is TRBJ2-2; 7 bases map to TRBD1. V was pared by 8 bases and J by 4 bases, with 7 bases of the junction left unmatched. CDR1 LNHDA and CDR2 SQIVND come from the germline V gene (reference sequence). The CDR3 consists of 14 residues.

This clonotype has at least ten counts. This chain connects TRBV6-1 to TRBJ1-5; D possibly corresponds to TRBD1 (6 bases). Germline-derived CDR1 and CDR2 are MNHNS and SASEGT. The V and J ends lost 7 bases and 11 bases respectively, with 24 bases between them. This CDR3 contains 15 residues. The CDR3 DNA follows: TGTGCCAGCACCCTAGGGGGGGACGCCCCCGGGGCCCAGCATTTT. Protein sequence: CASTLGGDAPGAQHF.

This clonotype was seen only a few times. This sequence joins TRBV12-3 or TRBV12-4 and TRBJ2-6; possibly TRBD1 or TRBD2 for D (5 bases each). This CDR3 is 17 amino acids long. V was trimmed by 6 bases and J by 0 bases, leaving 15 bases between them. CDR3 protein: CASSHSGLSSGANVLTF. Written as DNA, the CDR3 is TGTGCCAGCAGCCACTCGGGGCTCTCCTCTGGGGCCAACGTCCTGACTTTC.

Many counts were recorded for this clonotype. As DNA, the CDR3 is TGTGCCAGCAGTTTTTACACCACCCTCTCTGGAAACACCATATATTTT. It encodes CASSFYTTLSGNTIYF. The V gene is TRBV6-5, the J gene TRBJ1-3; D not certain. From germline, CDR1 is MNHEY and CDR2 SVGAGI. Trimming removed 4 bases at V and 0 bases at J, with 13 bases between. The CDR3 runs 16 residues.

This clonotype was counted a few times. The rearrangement links TRBV2 to TRBJ2-4; D call uncertain. Per germline, CDR1 SNHLY and CDR2 FYNNEI. With 3 bases removed from V and 1 base from J, the gap between germline ends came to 10 bases. The CDR3 runs 15 residues. This CDR3 reads CASSDRTAAKNIQYF. CDR3 nucleotides: TGTGCCAGCAGTGATAGGACGGCCGCCAAAAACATTCAGTACTTC.

V usage is TRBV7-2 and J usage is TRBJ1-5; maybe TRBD1 (5 bases). The CDR3 extends over 14 amino acids. Trimming pared 3 bases from V and 5 bases from J, leaving 11 bases between. The germline V gene encodes CDR1 SGHTA and CDR2 FQGNSA. As DNA, the CDR3 is TGTGCCAGCAGCTTCGAGTGGGGCCATCAGCCCCAGCATTTT. Translation gives CASSFEWGHQPQHF.

The chain recombines TRBV9 with TRBJ2-5; D remains ambiguous. From germline, CDR1 is SGDLS and CDR2 YYNGEE. This CDR3 spans 12 amino acids. Trimming took 3 bases from V and 1 from J, leaving 4 bases between them. Here the CDR3 reads CASSGVQETQYF. The CDR3 DNA reads as TGTGCCAGCAGCGGGGTCCAAGAGACCCAGTACTTC.

In its sample, this clonotype was seen many times. This chain joins TRBV30 and TRBJ2-7; TRBD2 is a possible D gene (7 bases). The ends were cut back, 4 bases at V and 5 bases at J, with 21 bases in the middle. Germline V gene data show CDR1 as GTSNPN and CDR2 as SVGIG (reference sequence). The CDR3 totals 15 residues. This CDR3 is CAWIHGGGAFDEQYF. DNA of the CDR3: TGTGCCTGGATCCATGGGGGGGGGGCTTTCGACGAGCAGTACTTC.

The V gene is TRBV28, the J gene TRBJ2-5; D unresolved. Germline V CDR1 and CDR2: MDHEN, SYDVKM. The CDR3 runs 16 residues. Trimming took off 6 bases at V and 1 base at J, with 18 bases between the two ends. CDR3 bases: TGTGCCAGCAGCCCTGATTATCTAGGGTTCCAAGAGACCCAGTACTTC. Amino acid sequence: CASSPDYLGFQETQYF.

This clonotype showed up many times. V and J are TRBV6-5 and TRBJ2-7; 10 bases line up with TRBD2. The germline gives CDR1 MNHEY, CDR2 SVGAGI. The CDR3 length is 14 residues. The V segment lost 4 bases and the J segment 2 bases; nucleotides outside the gene matches: 2. The CDR3 DNA reads as TGTGCCAGCAGTTCCACTAGCGGGGCCTACGAGCAGTACTTC. Encoded protein: CASSSTSGAYEQYF.

This clonotype has ten or more counts. This chain connects TRBV27 to TRBJ2-7, with D perhaps TRBD1 (5 bases). In germline, CDR1 is MNHEY, CDR2 SMNVEV (reference sequence). CDR3 length equals 13 residues. With 3 bases removed from V and 4 bases from J, the gap between germline ends came to 10 bases. The CDR3 nucleotides read TGTGCCAGCAGTTTTGCAGGGATTTACGAGCAGTACTTC. Translation: CASSFAGIYEQYF.

This clonotype was recorded at least ten times. The chain uses TRBV29-1 and TRBJ2-2; D call uncertain. The CDR3 sequence is 15 residues long. Germline CDR1 reads SQVTM; CDR2 reads ANQGSEA. Trimming shortened V by 6 bases and J by 0 bases, and 14 bases separated the two germline ends. Written as DNA, the CDR3 is TGCAGCGTCGGATCCTCAGTCGCGAACACCGGGGAGCTGTTTTTT. Translation gives CSVGSSVANTGELFF.

This clonotype occurred many times. The chain employs TRBV6-1 and TRBJ1-1, with 9 positions matching TRBD1. The trim removed 8 bases at V and 6 bases at J, leaving 4 bases unmatched. Germline assignment: CDR1 MNHNS and CDR2 SASEGT. The CDR3 runs 12 residues. The CDR3 DNA reads as TGTGCCAGCTCACAGGGGGCTGCTGAAGCTTTCTTT. Translation: CASSQGAAEAFF.

This clonotype has ten or more counts. This chain connects TRBV12-3 or TRBV12-4 to TRBJ2-2; TRBD2 aligns across 9 bases. This CDR3 has 15 residues. V lost 5 bases, J lost 4 bases, and 5 bases stayed unmatched. The CDR3: CASSTSGGLTGELFF. In DNA, the CDR3 is TGTGCCAGCAGTACGAGCGGGGGGCTCACCGGGGAGCTGTTTTTT.

This clonotype was observed at least ten times. This chain uses TRBV12-3 or TRBV12-4 with TRBJ1-5; TRBD1 might be the D (5 bases). Trimming took 5 bases from V and 8 from J, leaving 22 bases between them. CDR3 length equals 16 residues. In nucleotides, the CDR3 is TGTGCCAGCAGTCCCCAGGGACCGCTAGGGAATGAGCCCCAGCATTTT. Protein: CASSPQGPLGNEPQHF.

On this clonotype itself: Just one base apart from a much larger clone, this may be a read error. The rearrangement links TRBV13 to TRBJ2-7; D is perhaps TRBD2 (5 bases). Germline CDR1 PRHDT, CDR2 FYEKMQ (reference sequence). This CDR3 spans 15 amino acids. This chain's CDR3 is CANSLVPGSSYEQYF. As DNA, the CDR3 is TGTGCCAACAGCTTAGTGCCGGGAAGCTCCTACGAGCAGTACTTC.

V is TRBV4-1 and J is TRBJ2-5, with 9 positions matching TRBD1. J was trimmed by 0 bases and V by 4 bases; bases with no gene match: 9. This CDR3 is 17 amino acids long. The germline V gene encodes CDR1 MGHRA and CDR2 YSYEKL. In DNA form, the CDR3 reads TGCGCCAGCAGCCTACCCCGGACAGGGGCGTACCAAGAGACCCAGTACTTC. Translation gives CASSLPRTGAYQETQYF.

This clonotype was picked up many times. The rearrangement links TRBV12-3 or TRBV12-4 to TRBJ2-7; 13 nucleotides match TRBD2. With 4 bases clipped from V and 6 bases from J, the junction kept 3 bases outside the gene matches. The CDR3 has 14 amino acids. CDR3 loop: CASSSGLAGVEQYF. For the CDR3, the DNA is TGTGCCAGCAGTTCCGGACTAGCGGGAGTCGAGCAGTACTTC.

The table lists this clonotype with many counts. The chain employs TRBV28 and TRBJ1-3, with D perhaps matching TRBD1 (5 bases). CDR1 MDHEN and CDR2 SYDVKM come from the germline V gene. V lost 7 bases and J lost 0, with 13 bases in between. The CDR3 length is 15 residues. The CDR3 DNA is TGTGCCAGCAACTGGCAGGGAAGCTCTGGAAACACCATATATTTT. This codes for CASNWQGSSGNTIYF.

This chain uses TRBV6-4 with TRBJ1-1; TRBD1 aligns across 7 bases. Germline loops: CDR1 MRHNA, CDR2 SNTAGT. The CDR3 consists of 12 residues. The V segment lost 7 bases and the J segment 12 bases; nucleotides outside the gene matches: 11. CDR3 in amino acids: CASNAGTVLSFF. The CDR3 DNA reads TGTGCCAGCAATGCCGGGACAGTCCTCTCTTTCTTT.

This clonotype was recorded at least ten times. V and J are TRBV12-3 or TRBV12-4 and TRBJ1-1; 10 bases agree with TRBD1. The V and J ends lost 7 bases and 2 bases, in that order; junction bases with no gene match: 7. The CDR3 totals 15 residues. CDR3 sequence (DNA): TGTGCCAGCAACCCGGGACAGGGGTTAAACACTGAAGCTTTCTTT. Its translation is CASNPGQGLNTEAFF.

This clonotype appeared many times. The V call is TRBV6-1, the J call TRBJ1-1, with 7 bases matching TRBD1. From germline, CDR1 is MNHNS and CDR2 SASEGT. The junction had 8 bases not matched to a gene; V was cut back by 2 bases and J by 5 bases. The length of the CDR3 is 15 residues. In DNA, the CDR3 is TGTGCCAGCAGTGAAAGGGGAGACAGGGTTACTGAAGCTTTCTTT. This translates into CASSERGDRVTEAFF.